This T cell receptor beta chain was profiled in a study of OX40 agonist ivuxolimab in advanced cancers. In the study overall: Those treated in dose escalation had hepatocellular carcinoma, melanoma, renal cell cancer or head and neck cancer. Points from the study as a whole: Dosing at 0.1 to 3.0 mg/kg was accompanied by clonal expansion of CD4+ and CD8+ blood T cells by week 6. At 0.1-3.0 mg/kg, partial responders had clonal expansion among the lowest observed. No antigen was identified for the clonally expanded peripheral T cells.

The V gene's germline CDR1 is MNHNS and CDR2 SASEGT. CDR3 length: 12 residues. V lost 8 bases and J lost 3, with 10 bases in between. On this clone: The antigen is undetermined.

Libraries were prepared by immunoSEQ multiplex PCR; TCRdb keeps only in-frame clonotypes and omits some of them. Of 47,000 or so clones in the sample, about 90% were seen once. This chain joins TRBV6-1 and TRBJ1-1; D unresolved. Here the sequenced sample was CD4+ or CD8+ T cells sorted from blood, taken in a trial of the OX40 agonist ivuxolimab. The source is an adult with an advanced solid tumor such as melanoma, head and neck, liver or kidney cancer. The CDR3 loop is CASGVWDTEAFF. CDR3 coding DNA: TGTGCCAGCGGGGTGTGGGACACTGAAGCTTTCTTT.